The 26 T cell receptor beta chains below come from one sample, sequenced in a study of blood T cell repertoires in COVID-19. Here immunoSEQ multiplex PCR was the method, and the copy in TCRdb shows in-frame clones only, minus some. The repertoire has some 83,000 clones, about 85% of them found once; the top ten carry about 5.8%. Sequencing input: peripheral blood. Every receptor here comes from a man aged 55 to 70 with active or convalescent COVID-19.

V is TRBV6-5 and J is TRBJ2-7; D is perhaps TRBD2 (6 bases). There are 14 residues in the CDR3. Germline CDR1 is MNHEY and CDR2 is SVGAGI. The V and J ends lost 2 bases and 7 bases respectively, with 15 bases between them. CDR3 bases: TGTGCCAGCAGTTACCCCGCCCAGGCGGGGGAGCAGTACTTC. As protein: CASSYPAQAGEQYF.

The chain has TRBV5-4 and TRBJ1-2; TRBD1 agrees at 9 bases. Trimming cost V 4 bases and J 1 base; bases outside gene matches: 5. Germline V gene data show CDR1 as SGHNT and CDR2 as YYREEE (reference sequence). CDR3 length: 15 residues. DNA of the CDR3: TGTGCCAGCAGCATCCCGGGACAGGGTAACTATGGCTACACCTTC. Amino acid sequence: CASSIPGQGNYGYTF. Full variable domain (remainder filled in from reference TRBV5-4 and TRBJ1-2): ETGVTQSPTHLIKTRGQQVTLRCSSQSGHNTVSWYQQALGQGPQFIFQYYREEENGRGNFPPRFSGLQFPNYSSELNVNALELDDSALYLCASSIPGQGNYGYTFGSGTRLTVV.

Here the CDR3 reads CATSQGQLDTDTQYF. For the CDR3, the DNA is TGTGCCACCAGTCAGGGACAGCTAGACACAGATACGCAGTATTTT. The chain carries TRBV24-1 and TRBJ2-3, with 7 bases matching TRBD1. J gave up 2 bases and V 6 bases, and 7 bases lay outside the gene matches. Germline CDR1 reads KGHDR; CDR2 reads SFDVKD. CDR3 length: 15 residues.

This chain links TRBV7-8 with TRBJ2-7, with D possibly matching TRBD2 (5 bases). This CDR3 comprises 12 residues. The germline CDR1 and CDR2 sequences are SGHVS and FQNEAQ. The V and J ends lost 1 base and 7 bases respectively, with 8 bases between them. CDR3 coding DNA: TGTGCCAGCAGCTTAGGATCGGGAGAGCAGTACTTC. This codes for CASSLGSGEQYF.

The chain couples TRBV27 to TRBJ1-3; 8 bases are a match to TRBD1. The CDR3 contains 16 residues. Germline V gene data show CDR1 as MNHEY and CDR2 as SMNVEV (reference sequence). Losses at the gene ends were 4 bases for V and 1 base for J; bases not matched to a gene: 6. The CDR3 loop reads CASSSSQGASGNTIYF. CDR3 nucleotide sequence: TGTGCCAGCAGTTCATCCCAGGGGGCGTCTGGAAACACCATATATTTT.

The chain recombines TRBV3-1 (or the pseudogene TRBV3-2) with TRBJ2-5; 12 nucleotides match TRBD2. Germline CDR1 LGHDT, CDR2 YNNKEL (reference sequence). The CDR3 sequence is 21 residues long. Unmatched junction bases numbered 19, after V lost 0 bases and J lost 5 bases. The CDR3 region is CASSQDGAVWASGGARETQYF. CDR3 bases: TGTGCCAGCAGCCAAGATGGCGCGGTGTGGGCTAGCGGGGGGGCCAGGGAGACCCAGTACTTC.

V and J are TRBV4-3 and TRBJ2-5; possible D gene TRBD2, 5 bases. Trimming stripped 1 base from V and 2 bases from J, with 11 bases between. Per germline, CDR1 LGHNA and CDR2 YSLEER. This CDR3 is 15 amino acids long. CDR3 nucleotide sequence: TGCGCCAGCAGCCAAGCGAGGGTTTCGCAAGAGACCCAGTACTTC. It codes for CASSQARVSQETQYF.

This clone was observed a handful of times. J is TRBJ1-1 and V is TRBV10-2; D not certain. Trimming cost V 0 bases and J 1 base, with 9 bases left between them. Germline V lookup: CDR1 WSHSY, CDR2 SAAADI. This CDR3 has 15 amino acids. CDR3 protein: CASSESGRQNTEAFF. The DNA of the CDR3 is TGCGCCAGCAGTGAGTCGGGCAGGCAGAACACTGAAGCTTTCTTT.

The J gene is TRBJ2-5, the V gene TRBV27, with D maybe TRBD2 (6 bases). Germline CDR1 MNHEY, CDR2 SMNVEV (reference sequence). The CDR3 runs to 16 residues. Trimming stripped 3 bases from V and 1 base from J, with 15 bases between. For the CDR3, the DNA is TGTGCCAGCAGTTTGGAGGGAGGTGGGAGCCAAGAGACCCAGTACTTC. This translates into CASSLEGGGSQETQYF.

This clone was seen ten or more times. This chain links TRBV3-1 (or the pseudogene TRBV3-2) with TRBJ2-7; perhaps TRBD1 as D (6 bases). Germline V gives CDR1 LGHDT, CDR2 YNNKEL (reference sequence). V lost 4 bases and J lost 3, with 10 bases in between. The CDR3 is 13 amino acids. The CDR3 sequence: CASSRGRGYEQYF. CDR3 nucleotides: TGTGCCAGCAGCCGAGGCAGGGGCTACGAGCAGTACTTC.

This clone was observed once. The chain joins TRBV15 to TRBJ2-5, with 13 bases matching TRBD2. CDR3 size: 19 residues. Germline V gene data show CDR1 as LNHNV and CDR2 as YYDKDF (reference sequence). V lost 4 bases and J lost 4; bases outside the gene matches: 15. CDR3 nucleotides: TGTGCCACCAGCAAAACTAGCGGGGGGGCTCTTACGGCTGGAGAGACCCAGTACTTC. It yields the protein CATSKTSGGALTAGETQYF.

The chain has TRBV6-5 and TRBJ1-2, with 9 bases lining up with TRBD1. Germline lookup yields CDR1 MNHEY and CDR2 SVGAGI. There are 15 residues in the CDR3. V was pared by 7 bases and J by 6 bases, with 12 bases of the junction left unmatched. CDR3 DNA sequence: TGTGCCAGCAACCAACCAGGACAGGGGTACAATGGCTACACCTTC. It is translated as CASNQPGQGYNGYTF.

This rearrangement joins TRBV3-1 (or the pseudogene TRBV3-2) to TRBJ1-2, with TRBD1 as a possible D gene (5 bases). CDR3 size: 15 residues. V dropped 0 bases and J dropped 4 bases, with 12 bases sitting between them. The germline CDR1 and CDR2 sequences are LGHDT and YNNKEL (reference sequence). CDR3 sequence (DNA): TGTGCCAGCAGCCAAGATCAGGGCCAGGGCTATGGCTACACCTTC. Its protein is CASSQDQGQGYGYTF.

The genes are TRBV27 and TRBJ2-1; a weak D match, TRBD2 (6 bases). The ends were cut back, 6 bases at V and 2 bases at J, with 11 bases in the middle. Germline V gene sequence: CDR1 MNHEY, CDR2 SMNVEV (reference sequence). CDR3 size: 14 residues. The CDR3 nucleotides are TGTGCCAGCAGCCCGGGGGATCCCTACAATGAGCAGTTCTTC. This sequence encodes CASSPGDPYNEQFF.

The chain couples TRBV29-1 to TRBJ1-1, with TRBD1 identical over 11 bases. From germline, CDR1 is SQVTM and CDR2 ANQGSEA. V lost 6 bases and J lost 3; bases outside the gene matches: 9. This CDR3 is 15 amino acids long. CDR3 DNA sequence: TGCAGCGTCGGAGGGACAGGGGGAGGGTACACTGAAGCTTTCTTT. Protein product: CSVGGTGGGYTEAFF.

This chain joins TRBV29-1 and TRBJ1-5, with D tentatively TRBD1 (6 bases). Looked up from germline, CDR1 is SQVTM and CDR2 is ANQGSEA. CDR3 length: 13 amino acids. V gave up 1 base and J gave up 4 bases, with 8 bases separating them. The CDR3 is CSVEGTENQPQHF. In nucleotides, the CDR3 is TGCAGCGTTGAAGGGACAGAGAATCAGCCCCAGCATTTT.

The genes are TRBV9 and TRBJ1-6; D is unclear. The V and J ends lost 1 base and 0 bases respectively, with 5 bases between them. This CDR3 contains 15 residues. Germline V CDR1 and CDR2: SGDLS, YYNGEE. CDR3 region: CASSVTSSYNSPLHF. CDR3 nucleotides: TGTGCCAGCAGCGTAACTAGCTCCTATAATTCACCCCTCCACTTT.

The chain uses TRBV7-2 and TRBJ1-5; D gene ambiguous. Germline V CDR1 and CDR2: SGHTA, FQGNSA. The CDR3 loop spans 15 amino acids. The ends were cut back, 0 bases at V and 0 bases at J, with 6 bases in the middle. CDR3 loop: CASSLALNSNQPQHF. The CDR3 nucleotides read TGTGCCAGCAGCTTAGCGTTAAATAGCAATCAGCCCCAGCATTTT.

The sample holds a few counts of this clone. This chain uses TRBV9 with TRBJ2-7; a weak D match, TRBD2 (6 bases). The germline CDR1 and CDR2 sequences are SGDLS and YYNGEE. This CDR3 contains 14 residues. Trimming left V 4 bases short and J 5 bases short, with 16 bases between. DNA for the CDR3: TGTGCCAGCAGCCGGTTGAGCGGGTTGGACGAGCAGTACTTC. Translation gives CASSRLSGLDEQYF. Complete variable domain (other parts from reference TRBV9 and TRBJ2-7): DSGVTQTPKHLITATGQRVTLRCSPRSGDLSVYWYQQSLDQGLQFLIQYYNGEERAKGNILERFSAQQFPDLHSELNLSSLELGDSALYFCASSRLSGLDEQYFGPGTRLTVT.

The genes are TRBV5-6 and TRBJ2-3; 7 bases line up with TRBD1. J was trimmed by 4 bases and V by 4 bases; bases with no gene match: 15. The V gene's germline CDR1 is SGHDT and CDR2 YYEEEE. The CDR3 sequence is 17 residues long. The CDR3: CASSGTGVDGFADTQYF. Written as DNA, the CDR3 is TGTGCCAGCAGCGGAACAGGGGTAGATGGTTTCGCAGATACGCAGTATTTT.

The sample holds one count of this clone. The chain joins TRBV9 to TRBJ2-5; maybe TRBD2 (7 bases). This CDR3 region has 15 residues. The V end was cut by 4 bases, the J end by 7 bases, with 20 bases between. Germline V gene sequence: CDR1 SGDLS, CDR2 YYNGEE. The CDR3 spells CASSLEGGEKGTQYF. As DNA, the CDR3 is TGTGCCAGCAGCCTAGAAGGGGGGGAGAAAGGGACCCAGTACTTC. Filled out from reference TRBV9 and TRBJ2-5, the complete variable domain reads DSGVTQTPKHLITATGQRVTLRCSPRSGDLSVYWYQQSLDQGLQFLIQYYNGEERAKGNILERFSAQQFPDLHSELNLSSLELGDSALYFCASSLEGGEKGTQYFGPGTRLLVL.

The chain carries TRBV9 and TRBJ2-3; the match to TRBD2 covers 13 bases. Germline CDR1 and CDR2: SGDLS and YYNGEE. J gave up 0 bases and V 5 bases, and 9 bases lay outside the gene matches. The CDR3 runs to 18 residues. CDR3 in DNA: TGTGCCAGCAGTACAACGACTAGCGGGGGGAAGAGCACAGATACGCAGTATTTT. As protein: CASSTTTSGGKSTDTQYF.

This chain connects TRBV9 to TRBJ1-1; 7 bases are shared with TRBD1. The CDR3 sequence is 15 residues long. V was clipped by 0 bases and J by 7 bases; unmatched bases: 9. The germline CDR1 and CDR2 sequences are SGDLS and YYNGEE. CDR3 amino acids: CASSVGQGGEGEAFF. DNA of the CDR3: TGTGCCAGCAGCGTAGGACAGGGAGGTGAAGGTGAAGCTTTCTTT.

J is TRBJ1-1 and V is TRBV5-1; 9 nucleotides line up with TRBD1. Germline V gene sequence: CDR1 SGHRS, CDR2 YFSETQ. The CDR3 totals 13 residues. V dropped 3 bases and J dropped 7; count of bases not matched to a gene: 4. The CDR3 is CASSSDRGHEAFF. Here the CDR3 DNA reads TGCGCCAGCAGCTCGGACAGGGGCCATGAAGCTTTCTTT.

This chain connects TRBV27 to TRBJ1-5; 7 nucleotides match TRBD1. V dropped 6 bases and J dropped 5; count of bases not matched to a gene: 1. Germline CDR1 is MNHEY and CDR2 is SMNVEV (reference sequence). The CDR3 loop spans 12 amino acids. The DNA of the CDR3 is TGTGCCAGCAGGACAGGGCATCAGCCCCAGCATTTT. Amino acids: CASRTGHQPQHF.

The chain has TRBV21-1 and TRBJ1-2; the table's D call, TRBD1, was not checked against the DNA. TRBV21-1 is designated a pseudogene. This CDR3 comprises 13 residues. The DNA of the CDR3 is TGTGCCAGCCCCACAGGGGCTCCCTATGGCTACACCTTC. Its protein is CASPTGAPYGYTF.